Presented here are 25 T cell receptor beta chains from one specimen sequenced in a study of shared clonotypes between healthy human individuals (dated by TCRdb to 2019 to 2021). CD8 naive samples were CD45RO-negative cells positively selected for CCR7, giving a CD45RA+CCR7+ population that excluded TemRA cells. The library was produced with the immunoSEQ multiplex PCR assay. TCRdb provides this immuneACCESS table in a form limited to in-frame rearrangements. Some clones are lacking; in checked studies, under half of them reflect an unresolved V gene, and why the rest are absent is not known. This sample gives 600,000 or so clones in total; nearly 98% of them show up just once. 0.3% of the sample comes from the top ten. Sequenced material: naive CD8+ T cells sorted from blood. Sample cell subset or site, as interpreted from the label and publication: CD45RA+CCR7+. These receptors were collected from a man under 40 in good health.

V gene TRBV4-1 combines with J gene TRBJ2-1, with 7 positions matching TRBD1. Germline V gene lookup returns CDR1 MGHRA and CDR2 YSYEKL. The CDR3 spans 17 residues. Trimming cost V 3 bases and J 0 bases; bases outside gene matches: 8. DNA for the CDR3: TGCGCCAGCAGCCAGTACGGGACAGCCAACTCCTACAATGAGCAGTTCTTC. It is translated as CASSQYGTANSYNEQFF.

The chain is built from TRBV5-5 and TRBJ1-1; D unclear. This CDR3 region has 11 residues. V was trimmed by 4 bases and J by 0 bases, leaving 1 base between them. CDR1 is SGHKS, CDR2 YYEKEE, per germline (reference sequence). The CDR3 sequence is CASSLNTEAFF. Written as DNA, the CDR3 is TGTGCCAGCAGCCTGAACACTGAAGCTTTCTTT. Together with reference TRBV5-5 and TRBJ1-1, the CDR3 gives the full variable domain: DAGVTQSPTHLIKTRGQQVTLRCSPISGHKSVSWYQQVLGQGPQFIFQYYEKEERGRGNFPDRFSARQFPNYSSELNVNALLLGDSALYLCASSLNTEAFFGQGTRLTVV.

The chain couples TRBV9 to TRBJ2-1, with 11 nucleotides matching TRBD2. This CDR3 is 16 amino acids long. Germline CDR1 SGDLS, CDR2 YYNGEE. V lost 3 bases, J lost 7 bases, and 9 bases stayed unmatched. The DNA for the CDR3 is TGTGCCAGCAGCGCCCGAACTAGCGGGAGTTTAAATGAGCAGTTCTTC. It is translated as CASSARTSGSLNEQFF.

The gene calls are TRBV2 and TRBJ2-7; D is possibly TRBD2 (6 bases). This CDR3 spans 11 amino acids. The germline V gene has CDR1 SNHLY and CDR2 FYNNEI. The V end lost 6 bases, the J end lost 6 bases, and 9 bases lay between the germline ends. The CDR3 spells CASRTGAEQYF. CDR3 nucleotides: TGTGCCAGCAGAACGGGAGCCGAGCAGTACTTC.

The gene calls are TRBV28 and TRBJ2-7, with D hard to call. The CDR3 has 17 residues. Germline CDR1 MDHEN, CDR2 SYDVKM. Trimming left V 6 bases short and J 0 bases short, with 21 bases between. The CDR3 DNA reads TGTGCCAGCAGCCACCCCGAGATCCTGAGATTCTCCTACGAGCAGTACTTC. The encoded protein is CASSHPEILRFSYEQYF.

DNA of the CDR3: TGTGCCAGCAGTGCCCATAGCTCCTACAATGAGCAGTTCTTC. As protein: CASSAHSSYNEQFF. This chain joins TRBV25-1 and TRBJ2-1, with D uncertain. The V gene lost 4 bases and the J gene lost 0 bases, with 7 bases spanning the gap. This CDR3 comprises 14 residues. Germline-derived CDR1 and CDR2 are MGHDK and SYGVNS.

This chain joins TRBV11-2 and TRBJ2-1; no clear D gene. This CDR3 has 15 amino acids. Trimming took 0 bases from V and 8 from J, leaving 14 bases between them. Germline lookup yields CDR1 SGHAT and CDR2 FQNNGV. CDR3 sequence (DNA): TGTGCCAGCAGCTTAGAGGCAGCAGATGGATATGAGCAGTTCTTC. Translated, it gives CASSLEAADGYEQFF.

This clone was observed a single time. The rearrangement links TRBV29-1 to TRBJ2-1; 7 bases align to TRBD2. With 8 bases clipped from V and 9 bases from J, the junction kept 1 base outside the gene matches. There are 9 residues in the CDR3. Germline values: CDR1 SQVTM, CDR2 ANQGSEA. CDR3 DNA: TGCAGCTGGGGGGGTGAGCAGTTCTTC. It specifies CSWGGEQFF.

The rearrangement links TRBV4-1 to TRBJ1-5, with D perhaps TRBD1 (6 bases). The V gene's germline CDR1 is MGHRA and CDR2 YSYEKL. There are 15 residues in the CDR3. Trimming removed 4 bases at V and 7 bases at J, with 17 bases between. The CDR3 DNA is TGCGCCAGCAGCCCTCAAGGGGACAACGGCCAGCCCCAGCATTTT. Translating gives CASSPQGDNGQPQHF.

V gene TRBV4-3 combines with J gene TRBJ1-1, with D unclear. Germline-derived CDR1 and CDR2 are LGHNA and YSLEER. CDR3 length: 13 residues. V was pared by 0 bases and J by 7 bases, with 9 bases between. CDR3 sequence (DNA): TGCGCCAGCAGCCAAGATTCCTACGGTGAAGCTTTCTTT. This gives the protein CASSQDSYGEAFF.

CDR3 coding DNA: TGTGCCAGCAGCAGGAATACGTTTAGCAATCAGCCCCAGCATTTT. Protein: CASSRNTFSNQPQHF. This sequence joins TRBV11-2 and TRBJ1-5; D is unclear. This CDR3 spans 15 amino acids. In germline, CDR1 is SGHAT, CDR2 FQNNGV. Trimming took off 5 bases at V and 0 bases at J, with 11 bases between the two ends. The variable domain in full, completed from reference TRBV11-2 and TRBJ1-5, reads EAGVAQSPRYKIIEKRQSVAFWCNPISGHATLYWYQQILGQGPKLLIQFQNNGVVDDSQLPKDRFSAERLKGVDSTLKIQPAKLEDSAVYLCASSRNTFSNQPQHFGDGTRLSIL.

This chain uses TRBV2 with TRBJ1-2, with a weak D call TRBD1 (5 bases). Trimming pared 8 bases from V and 2 bases from J, leaving 15 bases between. Germline V gene data show CDR1 as SNHLY and CDR2 as FYNNEI. The CDR3 has 14 residues. In nucleotides, the CDR3 is TGTGCCAGCCTAGGCCGGGGCATAAACTATGGCTACACCTTC. Its protein is CASLGRGINYGYTF.

The chain recombines TRBV7-8 with TRBJ2-7; D perhaps matches TRBD1 (6 bases). CDR1 is SGHVS, CDR2 FQNEAQ, per germline. V was pared by 7 bases and J by 1 base, with 20 bases between. This CDR3 has 16 residues. The CDR3 sequence is CASIPPWVGASYEQYF. CDR3 nucleotide sequence: TGTGCCAGCATCCCTCCGTGGGTGGGGGCATCCTACGAGCAGTACTTC.

The chain carries TRBV6-5 and TRBJ2-7; D perhaps matches TRBD1 (5 bases). CDR3 size: 13 residues. Germline CDR1 MNHEY, CDR2 SVGAGI. Trimming removed 3 bases at V and 6 bases at J, with 12 bases between. In nucleotides, the CDR3 is TGTGCCAGCAGTTATACGACAGCAAGCGAGCAGTACTTC. This encodes CASSYTTASEQYF.

This chain connects TRBV7-9 to TRBJ2-5, with TRBD2 matching over 12 bases. Trimming at V came to 5 bases and at J to 2 bases, leaving 12 bases not matched to a gene. Germline CDR1 SEHNR, CDR2 FQNEAQ (reference sequence). The CDR3 totals 18 residues. The CDR3 loop is CASSPEEVLAGGQETQYF. CDR3 coding DNA: TGTGCCAGCAGCCCCGAGGAGGTACTAGCGGGAGGTCAAGAGACCCAGTACTTC.

The chain recombines TRBV6-5 with TRBJ1-4; D not resolved. The CDR3 has 13 amino acids. V dropped 0 bases and J dropped 12 bases, with 11 bases sitting between them. Germline CDR1 and CDR2: MNHEY and SVGAGI. CDR3 nucleotides: TGTGCCAGCAGTTACTCCCACAGCTCGGAACTGTTTTTT. It is translated as CASSYSHSSELFF.

In DNA, the CDR3 is TGTGCCAGCAGTTCTCTACAGGGGCAAGAGACCCAGTACTTC. It encodes CASSSLQGQETQYF. J is TRBJ2-5 and V is TRBV27; 7 nucleotides align to TRBD1. The CDR3 totals 14 residues. Germline CDR1 MNHEY, CDR2 SMNVEV (reference sequence). Trimming at V came to 4 bases and at J to 2 bases, leaving 4 bases not matched to a gene.

The chain couples TRBV7-6 to TRBJ2-5; 10 nucleotides match TRBD2. The V segment lost 4 bases and the J segment 2 bases; nucleotides outside the gene matches: 10. The CDR3 contains 17 residues. Per the germline V gene, CDR1 is SGHVS and CDR2 is FNYEAQ. CDR3 nucleotide sequence: TGTGCCAGCAGCTCAACTCTAGCGGGAGATTATCAAGAGACCCAGTACTTC. Encoded protein: CASSSTLAGDYQETQYF.

The chain joins TRBV7-6 to TRBJ2-2, with D unresolved. The CDR3 is 16 amino acids. Germline loops: CDR1 SGHVS, CDR2 FNYEAQ. V was cut by 5 bases and J by 1 base, with 14 bases left in between. The chain's CDR3 is CASSPTVGLNTGELFF. As DNA, the CDR3 is TGTGCCAGCAGCCCCACGGTTGGGTTGAACACCGGGGAGCTGTTTTTT.

The gene calls are TRBV9 and TRBJ2-1; 8 bases fit TRBD1. V was pared by 6 bases and J by 4 bases, with 6 bases of the junction left unmatched. The CDR3 has 14 amino acids. CDR1 SGDLS and CDR2 YYNGEE come from the germline V gene. The chain's CDR3 is CASKPGTGYNEQFF. CDR3 DNA sequence: TGTGCCAGCAAGCCCGGGACAGGATACAATGAGCAGTTCTTC.

The chain combines TRBV5-4 with TRBJ1-2, with D maybe TRBD1 (5 bases). V was pared by 0 bases and J by 4 bases, with 10 bases between. Germline V gene data show CDR1 as SGHNT and CDR2 as YYREEE (reference sequence). The CDR3 loop spans 14 amino acids. The CDR3 loop reads CASSLAGGGYGYTF. As DNA, the CDR3 is TGTGCCAGCAGCTTGGCCGGGGGAGGCTATGGCTACACCTTC.

The V gene is TRBV5-1, the J gene TRBJ2-1, with 9 bases fitting TRBD2. The CDR3 extends over 15 amino acids. Germline trimming cut 0 bases from V and 8 bases from J; bases unmatched to any gene: 6. Germline V lookup: CDR1 SGHRS, CDR2 YFSETQ. CDR3 DNA: TGCGCCAGCAGCTTGGTACTAGCGGGTCAGGATGAGCAGTTCTTC. Amino acids: CASSLVLAGQDEQFF. The full variable domain, completed using reference TRBV5-1 and TRBJ2-1, is KAGVTQTPRYLIKTRGQQVTLSCSPISGHRSVSWYQQTPGQGLQFLFEYFSETQRNKGNFPGRFSGRQFSNSRSEMNVSTLELGDSALYLCASSLVLAGQDEQFFGPGTRLTVL.

The rearrangement links TRBV10-3 to TRBJ2-3; D call uncertain. The CDR3 is made up of 15 amino acids. Trimming cost V 10 bases and J 0 bases, with 17 bases left between them. The germline V gene encodes CDR1 ENHRY and CDR2 SYGVKD. This CDR3 reads CATAEPHSSTDTQYF. The CDR3 DNA is TGTGCCACAGCCGAACCTCATTCTAGCACAGATACGCAGTATTTT.

The V and J genes are TRBV2 and TRBJ2-7; no reliable D call. Germline-derived CDR1 and CDR2 are SNHLY and FYNNEI. The CDR3 length is 12 residues. Trimming removed 8 bases from V and 3 bases from J, with 11 bases in between. The CDR3 DNA reads TGTGCCAGCCGGCTTGGCTACTACGAGCAGTACTTC. This sequence encodes CASRLGYYEQYF.

J is TRBJ2-7 and V is TRBV18; D not resolved. This CDR3 has 15 residues. With 3 bases removed from V and 3 bases from J, the gap between germline ends came to 15 bases. Germline assignment: CDR1 KGHSH and CDR2 LQKENI. The CDR3 spells CASSPGTLGNYEQYF. CDR3 sequence (DNA): TGTGCCAGCTCACCGGGTACCCTAGGAAACTACGAGCAGTACTTC.